The sequence of this T cell receptor beta chain was determined in a study of CD8+ T cells in alopecia areata. Across the whole study: Those treated were given oral tofacitinib at 5 to 10 mg twice daily. Patients given treatment had severity scored by the percentage of scalp area affected. Overall study findings and caveats: A large proportion of expanded lesional clones were detected persisting in scalp and blood during tofacitinib. There was only one nonresponder, so it was unclear how baseline CD8+ expansion relates to response.

RNA was isolated and reverse transcribed to cDNA, the sequencing template. This table comes from immunoSEQ multiplex PCR, and its TCRdb copy is limited to in-frame clones, with some not included. This table holds around 120,000 clones, 53% found once. The CDR3 has 15 amino acids. Trimming removed 4 bases from V and 7 bases from J; junction bases left unmatched: 7. Germline V gene data show CDR1 as SGHNT and CDR2 as YYREEE (reference sequence). A remark on this clone: The antigen is undetermined.

Specified treatment: oral pan-JAK inhibitor, 5-10 mg twice daily. The source was CD4+ T cells sorted from blood, collected at week 4, from a patient treated with tofacitinib. This TCR was recovered from a human donor with alopecia areata. The chain couples TRBV5-4 to TRBJ1-6; TRBD1 agrees at 8 bases. This CDR3 reads CASSTGTGQNSPLHF. CDR3 DNA sequence: TGTGCCAGCAGCACCGGGACAGGACAAAATTCACCCCTCCACTTT.